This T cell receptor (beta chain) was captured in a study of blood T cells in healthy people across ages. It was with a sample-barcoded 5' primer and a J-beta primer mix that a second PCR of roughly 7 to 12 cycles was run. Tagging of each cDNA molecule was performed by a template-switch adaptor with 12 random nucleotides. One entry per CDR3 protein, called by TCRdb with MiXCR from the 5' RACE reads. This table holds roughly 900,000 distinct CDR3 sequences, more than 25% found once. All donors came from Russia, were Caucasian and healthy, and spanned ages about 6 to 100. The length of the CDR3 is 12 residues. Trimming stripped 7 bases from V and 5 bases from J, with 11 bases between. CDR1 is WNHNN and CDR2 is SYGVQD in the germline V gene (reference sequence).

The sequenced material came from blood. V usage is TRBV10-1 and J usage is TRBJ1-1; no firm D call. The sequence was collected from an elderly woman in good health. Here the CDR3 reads CASNPRPTEAFF. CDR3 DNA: TGCGCCAGCAATCCCCGGCCAACTGAAGCTTTCTTT.